This record concerns one T cell receptor beta chain sequence. This CDR3 region has 17 residues. CDR1 is LNHNV and CDR2 is YYDKDF in the germline V gene (reference sequence). V shed 0 bases and J shed 3 bases, with 12 bases lying between them. These data originate in a study of chemoradiotherapy in HPV16-positive cancers. The assay was immunoSEQ multiplex PCR, and TCRdb's table has in-frame clones only and misses some. The data contain more than 10,000 clones, roughly nine tenths of them singletons. This specimen was blood, taken from a patient who underwent chemoradiotherapy. The chain has TRBV15 and TRBJ1-6; perhaps TRBD1 as D (5 bases). The receptor comes from a human donor with HPV-associated anogenital cancer. CDR3 coding DNA: TGTGCCACCAGCAGAGATAAAAGGGGTGGCTATAATTCACCCCTCCACTTT. Protein product: CATSRDKRGGYNSPLHF.